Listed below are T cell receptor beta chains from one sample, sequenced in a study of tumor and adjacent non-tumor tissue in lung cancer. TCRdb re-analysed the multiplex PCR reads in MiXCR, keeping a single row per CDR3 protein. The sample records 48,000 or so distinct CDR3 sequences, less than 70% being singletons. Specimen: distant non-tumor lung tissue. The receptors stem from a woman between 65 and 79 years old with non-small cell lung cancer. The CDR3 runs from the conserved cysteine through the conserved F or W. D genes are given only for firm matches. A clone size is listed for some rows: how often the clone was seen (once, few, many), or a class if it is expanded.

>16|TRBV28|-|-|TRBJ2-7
TGTGCCAGCAGTTCCCCCCCTGAGGGAGTGAGGGACGAGCAGTACTTC
CASSSPPEGVRDEQYF
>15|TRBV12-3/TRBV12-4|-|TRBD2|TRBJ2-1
TGTGCCAGCAGCCCCCTGCAGCGGGGGGGCCAGGAGCAGCTCTTC
CASSPLQRGGQEQLF
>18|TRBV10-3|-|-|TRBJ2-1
TGTACCATCAGTGAGCAGGCTAGCGTGGCAAGCTCCTACAATGAGCAGTTCTTC
CTISEQASVASSYNEQFF
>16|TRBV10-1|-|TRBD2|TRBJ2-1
TGTGCCAGCAGTGATTCGACTAACGGGAGGGCATATGAGCAGTTCTTC
CASSDSTNGRAYEQFF
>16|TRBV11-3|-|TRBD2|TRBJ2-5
TGTGCCAGCAGTCTATCACTAGCGAGAGTATCAGAGACCCAGTACTTC
CASSLSLARVSETQYF
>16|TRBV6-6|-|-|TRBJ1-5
TGTGCCAGCAGAGGCATGGTAAGACCATTATGGCAGCCCCAGCATTTT
CASRGMVRPLWQPQHF
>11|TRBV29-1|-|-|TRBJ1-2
TGCAGCTCACAGAAGTACTATGGCTACACCTTC
CSSQKYYGYTF
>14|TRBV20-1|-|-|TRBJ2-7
TGCAGTGCTGGCCGGGACGGTGTCTCCTACGAGCAGTACTTC
CSAGRDGVSYEQYF
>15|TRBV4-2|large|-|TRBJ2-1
TGTGCCAGCAGCCAAGATGGGACGGAGAACAATGAGCAGTTCTTC
CASSQDGTENNEQFF
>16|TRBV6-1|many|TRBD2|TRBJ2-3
TGTGCCAGCAGTCGCGGGGGGGGCGGGAGCACAGATACGCAGTATTTT
CASSRGGGGSTDTQYF
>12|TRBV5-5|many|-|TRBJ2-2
TGTGCCAGCAGCTTAGATACCGGGGAGCTGTTTTTT
CASSLDTGELFF
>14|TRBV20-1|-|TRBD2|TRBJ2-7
TGCAGTGCTAGGGGGACTAGCGGAGACTACGAGCAGTATTTC
CSARGTSGDYEQYF
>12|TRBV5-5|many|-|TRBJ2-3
TGTGCCAACAGCTTTCCAACAGATACGCAGTATTTT
CANSFPTDTQYF
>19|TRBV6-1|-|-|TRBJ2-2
TGTGCCAGCAGTGAAACTTGGTCGAGGACAAACGATAACACCGGGGTGCTGTTTTTT
CASSETWSRTNDNTGVLFF
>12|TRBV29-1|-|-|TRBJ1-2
TGCAGTGATGTTGCGGGCACCTATGGCTACACCTTC
CSDVAGTYGYTF
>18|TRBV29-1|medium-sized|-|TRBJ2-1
TGCAGCGTTGGAAGTATACCCTTTAGCGCCAGCTCCTACAATGAGCAGTTCTTC
CSVGSIPFSASSYNEQFF
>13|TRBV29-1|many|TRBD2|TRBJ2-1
TGCAGCGTTGAAGAGGCTAGCGGAGTTGAGCAGTTCTTC
CSVEEASGVEQFF
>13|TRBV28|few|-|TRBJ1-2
TGTGCCAGCAGGCCTAGGATTCTCAAGGGCTACACCTTC
CASRPRILKGYTF
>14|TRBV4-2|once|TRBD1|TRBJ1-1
TGTGCCAGCAGCCCGGACAGGGCGAACACTGAAGTTTTCTTC
CASSPDRANTEVFF
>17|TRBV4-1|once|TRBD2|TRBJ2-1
TGTGCCAGCAGCCAAGGGCAAGCGGGAGTGCTTAGAGGTGAGCAGTTCTTC
CASSQGQAGVLRGEQFF
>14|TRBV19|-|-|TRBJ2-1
TGTGCCAGCAGTATAGAAGCGGCATTCGTTGAGCAGTTCTTC
CASSIEAAFVEQFF
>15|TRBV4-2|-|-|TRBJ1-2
TGTGCCAGCAGCCCTCGATACGAGGGTTTATATGGCTACACCTTC
CASSPRYEGLYGYTF
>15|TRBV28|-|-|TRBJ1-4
TGTGCTAGCTTTCATCAGGGAGACCCGAATGAAAAACTGCTTTTT
CASFHQGDPNEKLLF
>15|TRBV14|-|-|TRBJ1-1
TGTGCTAGCAGCCATCGGGGGTTTATTTACACTGAAGCTATCTTT
CASSHRGFIYTEAIF
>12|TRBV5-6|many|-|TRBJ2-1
TGTGCCAGCAGCTTGGGGGGAAGAAGGGGGTTCTTC
CASSLGGRRGFF
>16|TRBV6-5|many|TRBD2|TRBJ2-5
TGTGCCAGCAGCCAACCCCAGCGGGAGGGCCAAGAGACCCAGTACTTC
CASSQPQREGQETQYF
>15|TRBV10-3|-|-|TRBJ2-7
TGTGTCATCAATGAGAAAGTGTACACTTTCTACGAGCAGTACTTC
CVINEKVYTFYEQYF
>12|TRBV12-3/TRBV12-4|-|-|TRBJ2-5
TGTACCAGCATGCTAGGGGGAGAGACCCAGTACTTC
CTSMLGGETQYF
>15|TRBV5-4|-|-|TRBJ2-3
TGTGCCAGCAGTGCAGGGGGGCGGAGTTCTGATACGCAGTATTTT
CASSAGGRSSDTQYF
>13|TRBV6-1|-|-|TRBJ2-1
TGTGCCCTTCTAGCAGGAGGATACAATGAGCGGTTCTTC
CALLAGGYNERFF
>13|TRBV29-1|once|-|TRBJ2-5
TGCAGCATTAGTAAAACTCCCGATGAGACCCAGTACTTC
CSISKTPDETQYF
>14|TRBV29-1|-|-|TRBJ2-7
TGCAGCGTTGAACTTGAAGGGAGCTCCTACGAGCAGTACTTC
CSVELEGSSYEQYF
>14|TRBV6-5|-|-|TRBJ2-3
TGTGCCAGCATGACATGGTCATTTTTGGATACGCAGTATTTT
CASMTWSFLDTQYF
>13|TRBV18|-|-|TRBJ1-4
TGTGCCAGCTCAAAGACTCAGGATGAAAAACTGTTTTTT
CASSKTQDEKLFF
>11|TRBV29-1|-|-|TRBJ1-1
TGCAGCGTTGGCGGGGACACTGAAGTTTTCTTT
CSVGGDTEVFF
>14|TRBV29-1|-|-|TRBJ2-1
TGCAGCGTCGAGCCTGGTTTTACTTACAATGAGCAGTCCTTC
CSVEPGFTYNEQSF
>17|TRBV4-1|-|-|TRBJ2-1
TGCGCCAGCAGCCAAGATGCTCGGGGACGATGGGGACATGAGCAGTTCTTC
CASSQDARGRWGHEQFF
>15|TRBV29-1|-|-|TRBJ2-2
TGTAGCGTTCAAGAAGACAGTCTTTCTGCCGGGGAGCTGTTTTTT
CSVQEDSLSAGELFF
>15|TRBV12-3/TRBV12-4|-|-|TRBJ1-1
TGTGCCAGCACGATATACAGGGCCCAGGACACTGAAACTTTCTTT
CASTIYRAQDTETFF
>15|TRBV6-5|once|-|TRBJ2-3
TGTGCCAGCAGTTACCGGGACATGCCCACAGGTACGCAGTATTTT
CASSYRDMPTGTQYF
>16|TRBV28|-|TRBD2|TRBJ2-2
TGTGCCAGCAGTTTCGGACTAGCGGTCAGTACCGGGGAGCTGTTTTTT
CASSFGLAVSTGELFF
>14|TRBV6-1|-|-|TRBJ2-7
TGTGCCAGGAGTGAGAGTCTCGCAGGGTACGAGCATTACTTC
CARSESLAGYEHYF
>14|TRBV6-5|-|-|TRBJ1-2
TGTGTCAGCAGTTACCAGGGAGGGAACTATGGCCACATCTTC
CVSSYQGGNYGHIF
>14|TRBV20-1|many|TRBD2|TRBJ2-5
TGCAATGCTAGTACACTAGCGGATCAAGAGACCCAGTACTTC
CNASTLADQETQYF
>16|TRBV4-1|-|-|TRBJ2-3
TGCGCCAGCAGCCAAGTACTCGGACCAGCTGGAGATACGCAGTATTTT
CASSQVLGPAGDTQYF
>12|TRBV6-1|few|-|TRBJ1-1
TGTGCCAGCAGCGCGTCAGGTATTACTATCTTCTTT
CASSASGITIFF
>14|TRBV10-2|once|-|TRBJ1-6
TGCGTCAGCAGCGTTTGGCAGGGAAACCCACCCCTCCACTTT
CVSSVWQGNPPLHF
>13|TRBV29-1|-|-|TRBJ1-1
TGCAGCGTTGAAGATCCTGGGGTTGATGAAGCTTTCTTT
CSVEDPGVDEAFF
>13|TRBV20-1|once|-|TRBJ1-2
TGCAGTGCCCCAGAACCGGGGCTGGTAGGCTACGCCTTC
CSAPEPGLVGYAF
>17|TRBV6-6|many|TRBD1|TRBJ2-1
TGTGCCAGCAGTTACACCTTCGGACAGGGCCTGGACAATGAGCAGTTCTTC
CASSYTFGQGLDNEQFF
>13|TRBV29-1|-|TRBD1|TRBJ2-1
TGCAGCGTGGGACAGACCCTATACAATGAGCAATTCTTC
CSVGQTLYNEQFF
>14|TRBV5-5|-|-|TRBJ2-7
TGTGTCAGCAGCTTGTCCCATCGTTCCTACGAGCAGTACTTC
CVSSLSHRSYEQYF
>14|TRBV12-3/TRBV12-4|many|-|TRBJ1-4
TGTGCCAGCAGTCGGGGGCCCACTAATGAAAAACTGTTTTTT
CASSRGPTNEKLFF
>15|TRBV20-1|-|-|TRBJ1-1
TGCAGTGCTGGAAGAACCGGACGGAGGAACACTGAGGCTTTCTTT
CSAGRTGRRNTEAFF
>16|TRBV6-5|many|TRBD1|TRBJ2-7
TGTGCCAGCACCTATGGCGCGGGACAGGGTGGGTCCGAGCAGTACTTC
CASTYGAGQGGSEQYF
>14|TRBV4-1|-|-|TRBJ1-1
TGCGCCAGCAGTTTCCAGGGGACTAACACTGAAGCTTTCTTT
CASSFQGTNTEAFF
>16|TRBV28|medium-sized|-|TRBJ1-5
TGTGCCAGCAGACAATCTACAGGTTATAGCAATCAGCCCCAGCATTTT
CASRQSTGYSNQPQHF